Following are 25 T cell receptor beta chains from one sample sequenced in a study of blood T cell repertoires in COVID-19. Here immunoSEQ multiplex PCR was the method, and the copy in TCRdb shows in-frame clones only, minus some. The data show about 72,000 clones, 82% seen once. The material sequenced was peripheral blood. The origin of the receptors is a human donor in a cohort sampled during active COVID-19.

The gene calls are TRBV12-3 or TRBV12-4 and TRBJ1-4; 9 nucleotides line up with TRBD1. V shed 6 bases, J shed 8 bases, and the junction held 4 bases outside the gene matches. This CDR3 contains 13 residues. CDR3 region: CASRQGAGEKLFF. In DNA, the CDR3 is TGTGCCAGCAGACAGGGGGCGGGGGAAAAACTGTTTTTT.

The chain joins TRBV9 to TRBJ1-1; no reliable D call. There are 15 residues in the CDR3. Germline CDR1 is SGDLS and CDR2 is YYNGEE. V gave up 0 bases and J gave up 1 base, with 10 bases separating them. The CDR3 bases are TGTGCCAGCAGCGTAGAGGATAGGAGGAACACTGAAGCTTTCTTT. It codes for CASSVEDRRNTEAFF.

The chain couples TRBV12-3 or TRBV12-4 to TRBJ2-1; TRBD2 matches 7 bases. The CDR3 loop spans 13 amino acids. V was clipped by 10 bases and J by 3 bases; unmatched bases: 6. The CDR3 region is CAIGGSGYNEQFF. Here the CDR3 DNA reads TGTGCCATCGGGGGGTCCGGCTACAATGAGCAGTTCTTC.

In nucleotides, the CDR3 is TGTGCCAGCAGACGCTCAGGGGCGAACACTGAAGCTTTCTTT. It codes for CASRRSGANTEAFF. J is TRBJ1-1 and V is TRBV6-5, with D maybe TRBD1 (6 bases). There are 14 residues in the CDR3. Per the germline V gene, CDR1 is MNHEY and CDR2 is SVGAGI. The V gene lost 6 bases and the J gene lost 1 base, with 12 bases spanning the gap.

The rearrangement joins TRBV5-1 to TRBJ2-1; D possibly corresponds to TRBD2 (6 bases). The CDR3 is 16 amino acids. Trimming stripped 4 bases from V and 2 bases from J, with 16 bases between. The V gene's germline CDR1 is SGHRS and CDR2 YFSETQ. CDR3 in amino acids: CASSREPGVTYNEQFF. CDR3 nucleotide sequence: TGCGCCAGCAGCAGGGAACCGGGAGTCACCTACAATGAGCAGTTCTTC.

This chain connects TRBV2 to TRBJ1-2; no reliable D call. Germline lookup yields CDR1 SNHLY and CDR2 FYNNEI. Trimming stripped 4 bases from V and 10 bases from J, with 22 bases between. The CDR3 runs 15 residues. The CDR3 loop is CASSVLGPSRGDYTF. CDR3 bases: TGTGCCAGCAGTGTCCTCGGACCGAGCCGGGGAGACTACACCTTC.

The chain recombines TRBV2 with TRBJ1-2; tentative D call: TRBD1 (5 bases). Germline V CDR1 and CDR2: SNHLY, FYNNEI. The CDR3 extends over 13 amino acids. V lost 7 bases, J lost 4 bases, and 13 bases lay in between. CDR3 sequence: CASTPGNSYGYTF. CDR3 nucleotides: TGTGCCAGCACTCCAGGGAATTCCTATGGCTACACCTTC.

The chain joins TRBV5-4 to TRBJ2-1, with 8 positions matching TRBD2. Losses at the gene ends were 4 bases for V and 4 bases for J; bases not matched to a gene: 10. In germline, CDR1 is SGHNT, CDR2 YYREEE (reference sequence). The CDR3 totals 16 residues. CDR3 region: CASSLEAGGRYNEQFF. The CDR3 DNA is TGTGCCAGCAGCCTAGAGGCGGGGGGACGGTACAATGAGCAGTTCTTC.

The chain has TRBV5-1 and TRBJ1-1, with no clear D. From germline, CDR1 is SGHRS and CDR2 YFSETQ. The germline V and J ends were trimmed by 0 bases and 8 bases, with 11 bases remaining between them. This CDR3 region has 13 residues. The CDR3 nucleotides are TGCGCCAGCAGCTTGGCTCTAGGAGGAGAAGCTTTCTTT. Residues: CASSLALGGEAFF.

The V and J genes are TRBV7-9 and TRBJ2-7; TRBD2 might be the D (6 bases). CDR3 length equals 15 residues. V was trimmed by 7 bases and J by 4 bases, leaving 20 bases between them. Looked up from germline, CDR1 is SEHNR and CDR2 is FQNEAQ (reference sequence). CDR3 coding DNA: TGTGCCAGCACTCCGCGGGGTGCAAATAGGTACGAGCAGTACTTC. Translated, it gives CASTPRGANRYEQYF.

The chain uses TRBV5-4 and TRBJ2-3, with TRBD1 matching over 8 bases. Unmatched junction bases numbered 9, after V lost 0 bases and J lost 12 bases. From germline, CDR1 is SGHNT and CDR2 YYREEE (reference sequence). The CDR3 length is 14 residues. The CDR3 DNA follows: TGTGCCAGCAGCTTGGGGGGGACAGGCCACCCCCAGTATTTT. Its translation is CASSLGGTGHPQYF.

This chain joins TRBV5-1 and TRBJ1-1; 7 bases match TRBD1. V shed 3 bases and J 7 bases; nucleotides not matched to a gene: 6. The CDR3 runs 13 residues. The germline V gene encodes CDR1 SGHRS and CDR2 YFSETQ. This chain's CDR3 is CASSSGTESEAFF. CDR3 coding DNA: TGCGCCAGCAGCTCCGGGACAGAGAGTGAAGCTTTCTTT.

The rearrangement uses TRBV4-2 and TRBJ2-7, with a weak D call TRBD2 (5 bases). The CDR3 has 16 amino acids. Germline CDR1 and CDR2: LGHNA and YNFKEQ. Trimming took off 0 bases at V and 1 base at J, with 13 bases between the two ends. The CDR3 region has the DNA TGTGCCAGCAGCCAAGAAGCGGCATTAATTTCCTACGAGCAGTACTTC. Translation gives CASSQEAALISYEQYF.

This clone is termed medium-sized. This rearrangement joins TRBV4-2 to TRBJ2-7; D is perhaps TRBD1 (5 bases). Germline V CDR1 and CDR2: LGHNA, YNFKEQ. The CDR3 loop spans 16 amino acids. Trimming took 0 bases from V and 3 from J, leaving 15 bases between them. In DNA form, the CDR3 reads TGTGCCAGCAGCCAAGAGGTTAGGGGAAAATTCTACGAGCAGTACTTC. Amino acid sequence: CASSQEVRGKFYEQYF.

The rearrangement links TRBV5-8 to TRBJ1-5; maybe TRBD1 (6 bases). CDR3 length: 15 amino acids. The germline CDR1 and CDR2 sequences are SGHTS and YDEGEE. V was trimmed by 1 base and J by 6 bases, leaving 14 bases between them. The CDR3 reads CASSLIRTVSQPQHF. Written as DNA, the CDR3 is TGTGCCAGCAGCTTGATTCGGACAGTAAGTCAGCCCCAGCATTTT.

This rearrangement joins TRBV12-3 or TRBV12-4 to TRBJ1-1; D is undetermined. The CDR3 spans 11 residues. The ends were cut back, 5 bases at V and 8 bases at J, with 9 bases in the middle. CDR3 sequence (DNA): TGTGCCAGCAGTATACGGGAGGAAGCTTTCTTT. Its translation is CASSIREEAFF.

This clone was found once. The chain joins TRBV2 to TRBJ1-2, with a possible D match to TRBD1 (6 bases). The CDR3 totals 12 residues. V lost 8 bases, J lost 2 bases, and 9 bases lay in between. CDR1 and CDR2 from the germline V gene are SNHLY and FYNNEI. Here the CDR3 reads CASSDRNYGYTF. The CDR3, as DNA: TGTGCCAGCTCGGACAGAAACTATGGCTACACCTTC.

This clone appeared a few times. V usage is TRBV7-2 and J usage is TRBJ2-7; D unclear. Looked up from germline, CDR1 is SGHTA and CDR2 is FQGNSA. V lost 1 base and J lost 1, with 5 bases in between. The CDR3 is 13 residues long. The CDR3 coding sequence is TGTGCCAGCAGCTTAGGCGTATCCTACGAGCAGTACTTC. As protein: CASSLGVSYEQYF.

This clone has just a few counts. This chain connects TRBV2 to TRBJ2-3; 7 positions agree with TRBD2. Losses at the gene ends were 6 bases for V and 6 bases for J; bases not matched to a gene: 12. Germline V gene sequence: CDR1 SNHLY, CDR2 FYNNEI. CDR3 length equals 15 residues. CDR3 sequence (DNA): TGTGCCAGCAGCGGAGCGGGGCCCCCCGAGGATACGCAGTATTTT. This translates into CASSGAGPPEDTQYF.

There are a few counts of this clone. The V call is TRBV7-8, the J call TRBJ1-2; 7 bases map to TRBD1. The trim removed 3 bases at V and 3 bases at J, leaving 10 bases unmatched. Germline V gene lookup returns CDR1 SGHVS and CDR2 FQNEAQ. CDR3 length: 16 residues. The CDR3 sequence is CASSFGSTGWDYGYTF. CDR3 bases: TGTGCCAGCAGCTTTGGATCGACAGGGTGGGACTATGGCTACACCTTC.

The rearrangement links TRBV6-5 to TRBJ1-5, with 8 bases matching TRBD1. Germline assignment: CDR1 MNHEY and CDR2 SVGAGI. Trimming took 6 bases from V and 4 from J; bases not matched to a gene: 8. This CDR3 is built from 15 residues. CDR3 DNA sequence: TGTGCCAGCAGCCGCGACAGGGGATGGAATCAGCCCCAGCATTTT. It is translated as CASSRDRGWNQPQHF.

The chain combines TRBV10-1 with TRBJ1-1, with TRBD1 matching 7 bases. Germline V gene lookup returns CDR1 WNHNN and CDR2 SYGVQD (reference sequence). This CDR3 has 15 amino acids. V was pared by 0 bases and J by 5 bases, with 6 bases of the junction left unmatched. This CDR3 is CASSESTGPRTEAFF. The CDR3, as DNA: TGCGCCAGCAGTGAGTCGACAGGGCCAAGGACTGAAGCTTTCTTT.

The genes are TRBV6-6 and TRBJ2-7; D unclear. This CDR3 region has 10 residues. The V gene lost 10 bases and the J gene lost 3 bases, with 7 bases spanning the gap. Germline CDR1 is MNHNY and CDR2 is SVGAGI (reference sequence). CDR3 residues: CAIGVYEQYF. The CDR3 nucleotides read TGTGCCATCGGAGTCTACGAGCAGTACTTC.

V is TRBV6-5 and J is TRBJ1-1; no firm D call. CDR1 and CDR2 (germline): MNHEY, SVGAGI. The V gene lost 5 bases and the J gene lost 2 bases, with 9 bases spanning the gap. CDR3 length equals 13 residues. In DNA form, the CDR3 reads TGTGCCAGCAGTCAGACGGGAAACACTGAAGCTTTCTTT. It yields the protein CASSQTGNTEAFF.

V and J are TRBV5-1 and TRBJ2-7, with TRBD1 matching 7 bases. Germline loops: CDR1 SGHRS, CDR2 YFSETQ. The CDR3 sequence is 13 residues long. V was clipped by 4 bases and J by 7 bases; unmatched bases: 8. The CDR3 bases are TGCGCCAGCAGCGTGGGACAGCTTAATGAGCAGTACTTC. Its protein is CASSVGQLNEQYF. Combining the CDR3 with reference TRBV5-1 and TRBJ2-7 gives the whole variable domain KAGVTQTPRYLIKTRGQQVTLSCSPISGHRSVSWYQQTPGQGLQFLFEYFSETQRNKGNFPGRFSGRQFSNSRSEMNVSTLELGDSALYLCASSVGQLNEQYFGPGTRLTVT.